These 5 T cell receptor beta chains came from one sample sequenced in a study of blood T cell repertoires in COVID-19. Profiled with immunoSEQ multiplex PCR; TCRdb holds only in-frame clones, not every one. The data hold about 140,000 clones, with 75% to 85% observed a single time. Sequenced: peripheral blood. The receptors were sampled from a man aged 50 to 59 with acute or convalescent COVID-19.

The CDR3 spells CASSPEGQGLYQPQHF. CDR3 DNA: TGTGCCAGCAGTCCGGAGGGACAGGGTCTCTATCAGCCCCAGCATTTT. The genes are TRBV27 and TRBJ1-5, with 9 bases matching TRBD1. Germline V CDR1 and CDR2: MNHEY, SMNVEV (reference sequence). The junction had 10 bases not matched to a gene; V was cut back by 5 bases and J by 5 bases. This CDR3 region has 16 residues.

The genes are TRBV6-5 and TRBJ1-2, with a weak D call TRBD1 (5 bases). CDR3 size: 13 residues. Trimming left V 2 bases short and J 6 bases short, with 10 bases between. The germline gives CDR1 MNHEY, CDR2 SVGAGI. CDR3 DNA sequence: TGTGCCAGCAGTTACGACGGGGGGGATGGCTACACCTTC. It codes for CASSYDGGDGYTF.

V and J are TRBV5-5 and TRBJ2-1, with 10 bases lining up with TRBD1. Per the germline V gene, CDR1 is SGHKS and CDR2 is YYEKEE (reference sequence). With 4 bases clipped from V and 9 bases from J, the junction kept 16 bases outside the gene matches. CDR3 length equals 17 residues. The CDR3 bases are TGTGCCAGCAGCCACCACCCTGGGACAGGGGTTGGACGTGAGCAGTTCTTC. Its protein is CASSHHPGTGVGREQFF.

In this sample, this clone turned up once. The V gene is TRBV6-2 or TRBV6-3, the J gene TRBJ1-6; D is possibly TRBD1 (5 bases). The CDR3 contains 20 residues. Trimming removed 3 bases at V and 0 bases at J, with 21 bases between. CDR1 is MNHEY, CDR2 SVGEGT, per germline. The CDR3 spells CASSYQRQTAGSSYNSPLHF. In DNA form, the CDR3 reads TGTGCCAGCAGTTATCAACGACAGACAGCCGGGAGCTCCTATAATTCACCCCTCCACTTT.

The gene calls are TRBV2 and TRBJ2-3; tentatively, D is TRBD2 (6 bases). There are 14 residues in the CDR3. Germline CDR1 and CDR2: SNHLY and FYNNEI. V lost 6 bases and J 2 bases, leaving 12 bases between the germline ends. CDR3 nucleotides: TGTGCCAGCAGCCGGGACTTACTCACAGATACGCAGTATTTT. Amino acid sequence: CASSRDLLTDTQYF.